The rows below give T cell receptor beta chains drawn from one sample of a study of T cells expressing NK-cell markers. From the 5' RACE reads, TCRdb lists one entry per CDR3 protein and no DNA. Here the sample table reports roughly 150,000 distinct CDR3 sequences. Sequencing was performed on blood T cells: a sorted CD56 or NKG2C T cell subset, CD4+ or CD8+ T cells, or bulk PBMC T cells (not recorded which). The source is a woman aged 18-70 years in good health. Both conserved end residues are part of each CDR3.

v_gene: TRBV3-1
j_gene: TRBJ2-1
CDR3aa: CASSRTSNGGDEQFF

v_gene: TRBV11-1
j_gene: TRBJ2-5
CDR3aa: CASSLLGQQQETQYF

v_gene: TRBV20-1
j_gene: TRBJ2-7
CDR3aa: CSATGTGTRTYEQYF

v_gene: TRBV4-1
j_gene: TRBJ2-7
CDR3aa: CASSQPGGAPYEQYF

v_gene: TRBV7-6
j_gene: TRBJ2-4
CDR3aa: CASSLGGGGAKNIQYF

v_gene: TRBV5-1
j_gene: TRBJ1-2
CDR3aa: CASRDTGGENYGYTF

v_gene: TRBV6-5
j_gene: TRBJ2-1
CDR3aa: CASSYFGEREQFF

v_gene: TRBV7-8
j_gene: TRBJ2-5
CDR3aa: CASSSVGHVKYF

v_gene: TRBV5-1
j_gene: TRBJ2-1
CDR3aa: CASSGGAGGTGEQFF

v_gene: TRBV15
j_gene: TRBJ2-7
CDR3aa: CATSREAGFEQYF

v_gene: TRBV18
j_gene: TRBJ2-7
CDR3aa: CASSPTTVLSYEQYF

v_gene: TRBV5-5
j_gene: TRBJ2-3
CDR3aa: CASTIYWGGGSTDTQYF

v_gene: TRBV7-3
j_gene: TRBJ2-5
CDR3aa: CASSPAKGGGGTQYF

v_gene: TRBV19
j_gene: TRBJ1-1
CDR3aa: CASSTTWDGSTEAFF

v_gene: TRBV3-1
j_gene: TRBJ2-7
CDR3aa: CASRSTGQGVYEQYF

v_gene: TRBV7-3
j_gene: TRBJ2-3
CDR3aa: CASSNGLAGARDTQYF

v_gene: TRBV5-6
j_gene: TRBJ1-5
CDR3aa: CASSRGPELYQPQHF

v_gene: TRBV7-3
j_gene: TRBJ2-2
CDR3aa: CASSLMGTGELFF

v_gene: TRBV12-3/TRBV12-4
j_gene: TRBJ1-1
CDR3aa: CASRQMNTEAFF

v_gene: TRBV21-1
j_gene: TRBJ2-1
CDR3aa: CASSTDDRGSGDEQFF

v_gene: TRBV12-3/TRBV12-4
j_gene: TRBJ2-1
CDR3aa: CASSPTSGGAGEQFF

v_gene: TRBV5-5
j_gene: TRBJ2-7
CDR3aa: CASSLSTGASYEQYF

v_gene: TRBV20-1
j_gene: TRBJ2-3
CDR3aa: CSARAPTSGRVTGTQYF

v_gene: TRBV7-8
j_gene: TRBJ2-3
CDR3aa: CASRGAGVATFTDTQYF

v_gene: TRBV4-1
j_gene: TRBJ2-1
CDR3aa: CASSPGGGLAAISSYNEQFF

v_gene: TRBV7-2
j_gene: TRBJ1-1
CDR3aa: CASSSLSRLNTEAFF

v_gene: TRBV7-7
j_gene: TRBJ2-7
CDR3aa: CASSLGGQGAGEQYF

v_gene: TRBV4-1
j_gene: TRBJ2-7
CDR3aa: CASSQGRGGGPTDAEQYF

v_gene: TRBV7-9
j_gene: TRBJ1-4
CDR3aa: CASTTAGANEKLFF

v_gene: TRBV7-8
j_gene: TRBJ1-2
CDR3aa: CASRKGGVDGYTF

v_gene: TRBV29-1
j_gene: TRBJ1-3
CDR3aa: CSVQDSGNTIYF

v_gene: TRBV5-1
j_gene: TRBJ2-7
CDR3aa: CASSVTRDNPNEQYF

v_gene: TRBV29-1
j_gene: TRBJ2-1
CDR3aa: CSVERLQGEQFF

v_gene: TRBV7-2
j_gene: TRBJ2-3
CDR3aa: CASSLGPPPDTQYF

v_gene: TRBV7-9
j_gene: TRBJ2-3
CDR3aa: CASSFQNREDTQYF

v_gene: TRBV12-3/TRBV12-4
j_gene: TRBJ1-5
CDR3aa: CASSFLGNQPQHF

v_gene: TRBV12-3/TRBV12-4
j_gene: TRBJ2-7
CDR3aa: CASSPGLAGDGEQYF

v_gene: TRBV9
j_gene: TRBJ2-1
CDR3aa: CASSVDSFYNNEQFF

v_gene: TRBV29-1
j_gene: TRBJ1-4
CDR3aa: CSVGWSNEKLFF

v_gene: TRBV5-5
j_gene: TRBJ1-2
CDR3aa: CASSLAEGSGYTF

v_gene: TRBV20-1
j_gene: TRBJ2-3
CDR3aa: CSALGLAGVGTDTQYF

v_gene: TRBV29-1
j_gene: TRBJ2-7
CDR3aa: CSVEGGSGRGLYEQYF

v_gene: TRBV12-3/TRBV12-4
j_gene: TRBJ1-1
CDR3aa: CAIYITGENTEAFF